One and the same sample provided the 15 T cell receptor beta chains below, sequenced in a study of blood T cells in healthy people across ages (dated by TCRdb to between 2014 and 2017). Libraries were constructed by 5' RACE. The instrument given in TCRdb is Illumina HiSeq 2500. A second PCR of 7 to 11 cycles was performed with a sample-barcoded 5' primer and a J-beta primer mix. The raw public reads went through TCRdb reprocessing: fastp at Q25, MiXCR clone calling, in-frame beta chains kept. A single entry per CDR3 protein holds the most common genes and DNA from its merged rows. This sample gives about 1.8 million distinct CDR3 sequences in total; roughly 49% of them show up just once. The top ten clones comprise less than 2.5% of the sample. The sample was blood. Every receptor here comes from a middle-aged woman in good health.

Points on this clonotype: It may be a read error: a sequence one base away is much more abundant. The chain uses TRBV9 and TRBJ2-5; D gene unclear. V was shortened by 4 bases and J by 0 bases, with 10 bases between the two germline ends. CDR3 length: 14 amino acids. Germline assignment: CDR1 SGDLS and CDR2 YYNGEE. The CDR3 bases are TGTGCCAGCAGCATAAGAGCGTACCAAGAGACCCAGTACTTC. Translating it yields CASSIRAYQETQYF.

V gene TRBV4-3 combines with J gene TRBJ2-1; 9 nucleotides agree with TRBD2. Germline loops: CDR1 LGHNA, CDR2 YSLEER. V lost 0 bases and J lost 4; bases outside the gene matches: 4. The CDR3 sequence is 16 residues long. CDR3 sequence reads: CASSQDETSGYNEQFF. DNA for the CDR3: TGCGCCAGCAGCCAAGATGAGACTAGCGGTTACAATGAGCAGTTCTTC.

This clonotype was picked up a small number of times. The V gene is TRBV20-1, the J gene TRBJ2-5, with 9 bases lining up with TRBD2. The CDR3 has 15 residues. Germline trimming cut 4 bases from V and 1 base from J; bases unmatched to any gene: 7. The germline CDR1 and CDR2 sequences are DFQATT and SNEGSKA (reference sequence). The CDR3 protein is CSATRASGAQETQYF. As DNA, the CDR3 is TGCAGTGCTACGCGGGCTAGCGGGGCCCAAGAGACCCAGTACTTC.

V and J are TRBV29-1 and TRBJ2-4; D gene ambiguous. The DNA end is more similar to TRBJ2-7, so the J call may be wrong. The CDR3 consists of 13 residues. Looked up from germline, CDR1 is SQVTM and CDR2 is ANQGSEA. This chain's CDR3 is CSVAAEFSYEQYF. DNA of the CDR3: TGCAGCGTTGCGGCAGAGTTCTCCTACGAGCAGTACTTC.

This clonotype has only a few counts. The V and J genes are TRBV7-2 and TRBJ2-1, with 12 nucleotides matching TRBD2. The assigned J gene may be wrong: the sequence end matches TRBJ2-7 better. This CDR3 has 15 amino acids. The V gene's germline CDR1 is SGHTA and CDR2 FQGNSA. CDR3 sequence: CASSPSGGGYNEQYF. For the CDR3, the DNA is TGTGCCAGCAGCCCTAGCGGGGGGGGATACAATGAGCAGTACTTC.

V usage is TRBV28 and J usage is TRBJ2-7; 10 nucleotides align to TRBD1. The J call may be faulty, since TRBJ2-5 better matches the DNA end. This CDR3 is 18 amino acids long. The germline V gene encodes CDR1 MDHEN and CDR2 SYDVKM. The CDR3 here is CASSLWGQGTELAETQYF. CDR3 DNA sequence: TGTGCCAGCAGTTTATGGGGACAGGGGACGGAACTGGCAGAGACCCAGTACTTC.

The J gene is TRBJ2-7, the V gene TRBV20-1; weak D call: TRBD2 (5 bases). In germline, CDR1 is DFQATT, CDR2 SNEGSKA (reference sequence). The CDR3 consists of 14 residues. The V end was cut by 6 bases, the J end by 0 bases, with 15 bases between. The CDR3 is CSADAYGNSYEQYF. CDR3 in DNA: TGCAGTGCGGATGCCTACGGGAACTCCTACGAGCAGTACTTC.

The chain has TRBV29-1 and TRBJ2-3; TRBD2 is a possible D gene (5 bases). The CDR3 extends over 13 amino acids. Trimming took 4 bases from V and 0 from J, leaving 8 bases between them. CDR1 is SQVTM, CDR2 ANQGSEA, per germline. CDR3 DNA sequence: TGCAGCGTTGGAGGGTTGAGCACAGATACGCAGTATTTT. Protein product: CSVGGLSTDTQYF.

The chain combines TRBV7-9 with TRBJ2-5; 8 bases line up with TRBD2. In germline, CDR1 is SEHNR, CDR2 FQNEAQ (reference sequence). Trimming at V came to 3 bases and at J to 2 bases, leaving 8 bases not matched to a gene. The CDR3 is 16 residues long. The CDR3 spells CASSFDPGLGQETQYF. The CDR3 region has the DNA TGTGCCAGCAGCTTCGACCCGGGACTAGGGCAAGAGACCCAGTACTTC.

The chain combines TRBV28 with TRBJ2-3; D is ambiguous. The length of the CDR3 is 14 residues. Between the trimmed V and J ends, which lost 5 bases and 3 bases, there was a span of 12 bases. Germline CDR1 reads MDHEN; CDR2 reads SYDVKM. The CDR3 DNA follows: TGTGCCAGCAGTCCCAGCTGGGTTACAGATACGCAGTATTTT. The encoded protein is CASSPSWVTDTQYF.

Only a few counts were recorded for this clonotype. This rearrangement joins TRBV20-1 to TRBJ1-2, with D tentatively TRBD1 (5 bases). CDR1 and CDR2 (germline): DFQATT, SNEGSKA (reference sequence). The CDR3 is made up of 16 amino acids. Between the trimmed V and J ends, which lost 6 bases and 4 bases, there was a span of 24 bases. The CDR3 spells CSAPPRGGFVIYGYTF. The DNA for the CDR3 is TGCAGTGCCCCCCCGAGGGGAGGCTTCGTTATCTATGGCTACACCTTC.

This clonotype was recorded a few times. This sequence joins TRBV14 and TRBJ2-5; D perhaps matches TRBD1 (6 bases). From germline, CDR1 is SGHDN and CDR2 FVKESK. Between the trimmed V and J ends, which lost 5 bases and 1 base, there was a span of 14 bases. The CDR3 extends over 15 amino acids. CDR3 loop: CASSTGGTIQETQYF. For the CDR3, the DNA is TGTGCCAGCAGCACCGGTGGGACAATCCAAGAGACCCAGTACTTC.

This rearrangement joins TRBV25-1 to TRBJ2-1; D remains unclear. Trimming shortened V by 1 base and J by 2 bases, and 3 bases separated the two germline ends. CDR1 and CDR2 (germline): MGHDK, SYGVNS. This CDR3 spans 13 amino acids. The DNA of the CDR3 is TGTGCCAGCAGTGAATCTGCCTACAATGAGCAGTTCTTC. Translation gives CASSESAYNEQFF.

The rearrangement joins TRBV4-3 to TRBJ2-1, with unresolved D. V lost 5 bases to trimming and J lost 0 bases, with 11 bases between them. The CDR3 contains 15 residues. The germline V gene has CDR1 LGHNA and CDR2 YSLEER. The CDR3 spells CASSTGPSSYNEQFF. Written as DNA, the CDR3 is TGCGCCAGCAGCACTGGTCCTAGCTCCTACAATGAGCAGTTCTTC.

The rearrangement links TRBV4-3 to TRBJ2-1; D call uncertain. The DNA matches TRBJ2-7 better at its end, which makes the J call doubtful. Germline V gene data show CDR1 as LGHNA and CDR2 as YSLEER. The CDR3 is made up of 14 amino acids. In DNA, the CDR3 is TGCGCCAGCAGTAATTCCCTATCCTACAATGAGCAGTACTTC. Translated, it gives CASSNSLSYNEQYF.